This T cell receptor beta chain was sequenced for a study of CD4+ T cells in melanoma. This table comes from immunoSEQ multiplex PCR, and its TCRdb copy is limited to in-frame clones, with some not included. There are fewer than 20,000 clones in the sample; roughly 80% occur only once, and roughly 5.2% lies in the top ten. Notes on the study in general: CD8+ T cell, macrophage and B cell function reportedly correlated with neoantigen-specific CD4+ T cells. Diverse differentiation states were reported for melanoma neoantigen-specific CD4+ T cells.

Remarks on this clone: Antigen: not known.

Sequenced sample: cells from a culture (not recorded whether cultured in vitro). The source is a human donor with melanoma.

CDR3: CASSQNYRGDTEAFF. The CDR3 DNA is TGTGCCAGCAGCCAAAACTACAGGGGAGACACTGAAGCTTTCTTT. V gene TRBV4-2 combines with J gene TRBJ1-1; 7 nucleotides align to TRBD1. The trim removed 2 bases at V and 3 bases at J, leaving 6 bases unmatched. The CDR3 has 15 amino acids. Germline V gene sequence: CDR1 LGHNA, CDR2 YNFKEQ.